This TCR beta chain derives from a study of blood T cell repertoires in COVID-19. Background on the study: Italy, Spain and the United States were the sources of the convalescent and acute COVID-19 samples. Sample material is recorded as cDNA or gDNA derived from T cells, B-cell-depleted T cells, or PBMCs.

Between the trimmed V and J ends, which lost 5 bases and 4 bases, there was a span of 3 bases. The length of the CDR3 is 12 residues. Germline V gives CDR1 SGHDN, CDR2 FVKESK. Original analysis: The assay estimated nucleated cells by amplifying reference gene primers. The repertoire was sequenced with immunoSEQ multiplex PCR; TCRdb's copy has only in-frame clones and lacks some. The V and J calls and clone size were taken over from that table, and D and trimming were inferred from the DNA. Altogether 200,000 to 300,000 clones are present, roughly 86% being singletons, with the ten largest covering around 1.7%.

The sequence was obtained from a woman in her fifties or sixties who had recovered from COVID-19. The sample was peripheral blood. The chain employs TRBV14 and TRBJ2-6; D unresolved. CDR3 loop: CASSGGANVLTF. The CDR3 nucleotides read TGTGCCAGCAGCGGCGGGGCCAACGTCCTGACTTTC.